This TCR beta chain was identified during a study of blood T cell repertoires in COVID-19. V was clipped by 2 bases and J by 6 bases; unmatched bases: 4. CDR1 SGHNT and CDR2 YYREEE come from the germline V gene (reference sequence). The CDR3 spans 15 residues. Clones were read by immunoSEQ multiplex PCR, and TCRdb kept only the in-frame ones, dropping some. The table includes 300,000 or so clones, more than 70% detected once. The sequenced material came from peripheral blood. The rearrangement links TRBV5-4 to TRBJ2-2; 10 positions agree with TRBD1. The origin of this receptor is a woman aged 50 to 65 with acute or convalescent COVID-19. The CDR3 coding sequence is TGTGCCAGCAGCTTTGGGGACAGGGGTGCCGGGGAGCTGTTTTTT. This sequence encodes CASSFGDRGAGELFF.